Each of the 6 T cell receptor beta chains below was sequenced from the same sample in a study of blood T cell repertoires in COVID-19. TCRdb keeps only in-frame clones here, not all; method: immunoSEQ multiplex PCR. The data contain around 340,000 clones, around nine tenths of them singletons. The sequenced material came from peripheral blood. The source of these receptors is a woman aged 60 to 75 with COVID-19, enrolled during active disease.

The V gene is TRBV5-1, the J gene TRBJ2-7, with no clear D. CDR3 length: 11 amino acids. Trimming took off 5 bases at V and 0 bases at J, with 3 bases between the two ends. The V gene's germline CDR1 is SGHRS and CDR2 YFSETQ. The CDR3 sequence: CASRSSYEQYF. As DNA, the CDR3 is TGCGCCAGCAGGAGCTCCTACGAGCAGTACTTC.

This chain links TRBV3-1 (or the pseudogene TRBV3-2) with TRBJ2-2; TRBD1 matches at 8 bases. The CDR3 loop spans 16 amino acids. With 6 bases clipped from V and 5 bases from J, the junction kept 11 bases outside the gene matches. Germline values: CDR1 LGHDT, CDR2 YNNKEL (reference sequence). The CDR3, as DNA: TGTGCCAGCAGGATGTCGGACAGGGTCGCGACCGGGGAGCTGTTTTTT. Translation: CASRMSDRVATGELFF.

The chain combines TRBV30 with TRBJ2-7; 10 nucleotides line up with TRBD1. J gave up 2 bases and V 5 bases, and 3 bases lay outside the gene matches. Germline loops: CDR1 GTSNPN, CDR2 SVGIG (reference sequence). The CDR3 spans 13 residues. The CDR3 nucleotides are TGTGCCTGGGGACAGGGGGTGACCTACGAGCAGTACTTC. It specifies CAWGQGVTYEQYF.

This chain connects TRBV7-7 to TRBJ2-3; tentative D call: TRBD2 (7 bases). V lost 3 bases, J lost 3 bases, and 10 bases lay in between. The CDR3 runs 14 residues. CDR1 and CDR2 (germline): SSHAT, FNYEAQ (reference sequence). CDR3 DNA: TGTGCCAGCAGCTTGGGGGGGCGAACAGATACGCAGTATTTT. The encoded protein is CASSLGGRTDTQYF.

DNA for the CDR3: TGTGCCAGCAGTTTGGGACAGGGTTTCCTAGGCTACACCTTC. Translation: CASSLGQGFLGYTF. The V and J genes are TRBV25-1 and TRBJ1-2, with TRBD1 matching over 9 bases. The CDR3 sequence is 14 residues long. From germline, CDR1 is MGHDK and CDR2 SYGVNS. With V trimmed by 5 bases and J by 8 bases, 9 bases remained unmatched.

This chain uses TRBV5-1 with TRBJ2-1; 10 bases match TRBD2. The CDR3 has 15 amino acids. The junction had 6 bases not matched to a gene; V was cut back by 2 bases and J by 7 bases. Per the germline V gene, CDR1 is SGHRS and CDR2 is YFSETQ. The CDR3 here is CASSLERGGKNEQFF. CDR3 coding DNA: TGCGCCAGCAGCTTAGAGCGGGGGGGCAAAAATGAGCAGTTCTTC.